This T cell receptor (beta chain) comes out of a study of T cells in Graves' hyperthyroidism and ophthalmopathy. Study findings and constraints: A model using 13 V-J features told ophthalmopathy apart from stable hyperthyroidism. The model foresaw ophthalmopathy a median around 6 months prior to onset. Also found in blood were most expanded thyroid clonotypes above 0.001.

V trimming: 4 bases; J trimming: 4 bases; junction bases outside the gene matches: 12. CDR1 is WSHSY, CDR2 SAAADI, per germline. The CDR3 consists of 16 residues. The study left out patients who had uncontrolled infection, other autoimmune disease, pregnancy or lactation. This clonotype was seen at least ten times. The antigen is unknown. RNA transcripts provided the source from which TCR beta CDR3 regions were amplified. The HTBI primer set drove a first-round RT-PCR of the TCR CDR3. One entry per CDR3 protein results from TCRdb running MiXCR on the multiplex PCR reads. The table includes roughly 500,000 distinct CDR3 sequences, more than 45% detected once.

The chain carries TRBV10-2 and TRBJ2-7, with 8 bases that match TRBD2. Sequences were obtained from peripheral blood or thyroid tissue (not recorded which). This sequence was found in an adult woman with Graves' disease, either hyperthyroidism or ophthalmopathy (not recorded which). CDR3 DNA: TGCGCCAGCAGTGTCCGTGGGACGGGAGGGCCATACGAGCAGTACTTC. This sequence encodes CASSVRGTGGPYEQYF.